This T cell receptor (beta chain) was observed in a study of T-cell reconstitution after alpha-beta-depleted transplantation in children. This clonotype was recorded a few times. Its specificity is not known. As it was prepared, the TCRbeta library received unique molecular identifiers. TCRdb passed the PCR reads through MiXCR, listing each CDR3 protein once. Of about 300,000 distinct CDR3 sequences listed, 10% were seen once; the top ten hold 7.5%. Study-wide results and caveats: Alpha-beta T cells about two months after transplant reportedly derived from several hundred expanded graft clones. Some patients' high day-60 TCRbeta diversity was attributed to recipient cells surviving conditioning. When one year had passed after transplant, most T-cell counts and diversity came from newly produced T cells.

Sample: PBMCs, taken before TCRalphabeta/CD19-depleted stem cell transplant. This TCR came from a boy in the first two years of life with acute myeloid leukemia, due to receive a stem cell transplant.

CDR3 region: CSAEGATCNSPLHF. In nucleotides, the CDR3 is TGCAGTGCTGAGGGGGCGACCTGTAATTCACCCCTCCACTTT. The J gene is TRBJ1-6, the V gene TRBV20-1; 7 nucleotides align to TRBD1. Germline CDR1 reads DFQATT; CDR2 reads SNEGSKA (reference sequence). The CDR3 totals 14 residues. With 5 bases clipped from V and 6 bases from J, the junction kept 7 bases outside the gene matches.